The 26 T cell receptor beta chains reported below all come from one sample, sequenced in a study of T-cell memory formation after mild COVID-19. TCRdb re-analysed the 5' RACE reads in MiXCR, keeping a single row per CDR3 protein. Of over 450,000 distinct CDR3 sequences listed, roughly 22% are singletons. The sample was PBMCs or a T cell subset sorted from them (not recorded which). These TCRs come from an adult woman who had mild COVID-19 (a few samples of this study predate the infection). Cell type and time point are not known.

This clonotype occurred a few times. In nucleotides, the CDR3 is TGTGCCAGCAGTCTCCTGGGGGCTCAAGAGACCCAGTACTTC. It specifies CASSLLGAQETQYF. This chain connects TRBV7-6 to TRBJ2-5; D is possibly TRBD1 (6 bases). This CDR3 has 14 residues. Per germline, CDR1 SGHVS and CDR2 FNYEAQ. Trimming shortened V by 6 bases and J by 2 bases, and 13 bases separated the two germline ends.

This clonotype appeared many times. The CDR3 nucleotides are TGTGCTAGTGGTGAGGGGACCTTCTATGGCTACACCTTC. Protein sequence: CASGEGTFYGYTF. The V and J genes are TRBV12-5 and TRBJ1-2; weak D call: TRBD1 (5 bases). Deletions cut 5 bases from V and 4 bases from J, with 11 bases between. Germline V CDR1 and CDR2: LGHNT, FRNRAP. The CDR3 extends over 13 amino acids. The whole variable domain, remainder taken from reference TRBV12-5 and TRBJ1-2, is DARVTQTPRHKVTEMGQEVTMRCQPILGHNTVFWYRQTMMQGLELLAYFRNRAPLDDSGMPKDRFSAEMPDATLATLKIQPSEPRDSAVYFCASGEGTFYGYTFGSGTRLTVV.

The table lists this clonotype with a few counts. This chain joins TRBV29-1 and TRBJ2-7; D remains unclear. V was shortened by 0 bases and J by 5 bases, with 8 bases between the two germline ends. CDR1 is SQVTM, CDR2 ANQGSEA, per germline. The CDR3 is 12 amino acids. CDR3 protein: CSVEDRPDEQYF. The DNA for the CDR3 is TGCAGCGTTGAAGATCGACCGGACGAGCAGTACTTC.

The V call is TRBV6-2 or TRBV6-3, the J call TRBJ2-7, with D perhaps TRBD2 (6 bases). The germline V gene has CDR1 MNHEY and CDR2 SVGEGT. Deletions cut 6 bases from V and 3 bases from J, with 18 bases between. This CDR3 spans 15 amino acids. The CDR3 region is CASSPRDSSYYEQYF. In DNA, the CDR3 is TGTGCCAGCAGCCCCCGGGACTCGAGCTACTACGAGCAGTACTTC.

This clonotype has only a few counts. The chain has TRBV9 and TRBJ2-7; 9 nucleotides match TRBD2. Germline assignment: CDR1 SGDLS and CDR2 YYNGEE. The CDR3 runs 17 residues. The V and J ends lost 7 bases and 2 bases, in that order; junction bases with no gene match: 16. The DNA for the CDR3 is TGTGCCAGCTCCACCGGGACTAGCAGTTCCTCCGCCTACGAGCAGTACTTC. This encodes CASSTGTSSSSAYEQYF. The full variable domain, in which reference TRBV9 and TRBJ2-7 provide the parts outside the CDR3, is DSGVTQTPKHLITATGQRVTLRCSPRSGDLSVYWYQQSLDQGLQFLIQYYNGEERAKGNILERFSAQQFPDLHSELNLSSLELGDSALYFCASSTGTSSSSAYEQYFGPGTRLTVT.

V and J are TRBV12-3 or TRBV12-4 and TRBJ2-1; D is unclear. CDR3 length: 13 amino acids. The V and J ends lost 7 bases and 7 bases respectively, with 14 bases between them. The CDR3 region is CASTDVPENEQFF. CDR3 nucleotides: TGTGCCAGCACTGATGTCCCGGAAAATGAGCAGTTCTTC.

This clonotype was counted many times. CDR3 sequence reads: CSALPGQRNSPLHF. The CDR3 DNA is TGCAGTGCCCTCCCGGGACAAAGGAATTCACCCCTCCACTTT. The genes are TRBV20-1 and TRBJ1-6, with D perhaps matching TRBD1 (6 bases). The CDR3 loop spans 14 amino acids. Germline V gives CDR1 DFQATT, CDR2 SNEGSKA (reference sequence). V lost 6 bases and J lost 7, with 16 bases in between.

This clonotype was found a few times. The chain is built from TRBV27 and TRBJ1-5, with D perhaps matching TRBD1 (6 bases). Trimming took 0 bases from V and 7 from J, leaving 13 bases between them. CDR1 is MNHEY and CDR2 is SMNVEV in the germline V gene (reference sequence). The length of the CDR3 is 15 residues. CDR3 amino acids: CASSLSIGQGQPQHF. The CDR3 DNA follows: TGTGCCAGCAGTTTATCGATTGGGCAGGGGCAGCCCCAGCATTTT.

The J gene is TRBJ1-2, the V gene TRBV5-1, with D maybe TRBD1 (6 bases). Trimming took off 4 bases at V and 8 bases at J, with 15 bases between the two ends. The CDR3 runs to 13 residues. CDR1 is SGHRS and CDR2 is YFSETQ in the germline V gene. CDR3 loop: CASSPTGDRGYTF. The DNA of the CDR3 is TGCGCCAGCAGCCCGACAGGCGACAGGGGCTACACCTTC.

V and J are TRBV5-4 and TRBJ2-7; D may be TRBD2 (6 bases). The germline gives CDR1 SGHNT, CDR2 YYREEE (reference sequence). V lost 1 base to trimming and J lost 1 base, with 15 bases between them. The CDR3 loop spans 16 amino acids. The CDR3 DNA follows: TGTGCCAGCAGCTTGAAAGTAGGGAGGAGATCCTACGAGCAGTACTTC. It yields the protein CASSLKVGRRSYEQYF.

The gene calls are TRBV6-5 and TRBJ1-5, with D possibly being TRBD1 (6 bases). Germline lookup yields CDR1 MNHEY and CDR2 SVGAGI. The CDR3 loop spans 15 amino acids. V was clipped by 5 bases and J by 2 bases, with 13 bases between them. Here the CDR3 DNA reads TGTGCCAGCAGTCCGGGGGGGGCGGGCAATCAGCCCCAGCATTTT. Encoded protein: CASSPGGAGNQPQHF.

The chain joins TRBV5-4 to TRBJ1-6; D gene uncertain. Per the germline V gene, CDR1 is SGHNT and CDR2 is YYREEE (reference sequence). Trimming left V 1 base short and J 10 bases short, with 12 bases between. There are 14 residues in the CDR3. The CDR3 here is CASSLSSDGSPLHF. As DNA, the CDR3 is TGTGCCAGCAGCTTGTCGTCGGACGGATCACCCCTCCACTTT.

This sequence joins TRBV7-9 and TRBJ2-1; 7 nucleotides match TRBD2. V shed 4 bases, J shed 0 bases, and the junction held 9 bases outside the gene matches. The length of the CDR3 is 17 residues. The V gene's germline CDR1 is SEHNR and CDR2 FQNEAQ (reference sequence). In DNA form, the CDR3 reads TGTGCCAGCAGCTCGCGTGGGGGGGAGCTCTCCTACAATGAGCAGTTCTTC. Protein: CASSSRGGELSYNEQFF.

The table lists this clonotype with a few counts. CDR3 in DNA: TGTGCCAGCAGTGCTTATGCAAGAGGCCAAGAGCAGTTCTTC. It codes for CASSAYARGQEQFF. The rearrangement uses TRBV25-1 and TRBJ2-1, with D hard to call. Looked up from germline, CDR1 is MGHDK and CDR2 is SYGVNS. The germline V and J ends were trimmed by 4 bases and 10 bases, with 17 bases remaining between them. The CDR3 runs to 14 residues.

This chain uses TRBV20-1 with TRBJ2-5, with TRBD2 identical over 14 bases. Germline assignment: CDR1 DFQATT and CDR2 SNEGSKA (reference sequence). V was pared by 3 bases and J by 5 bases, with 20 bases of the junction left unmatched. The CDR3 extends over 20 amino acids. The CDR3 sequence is CSASDPKSTGLAGVRETQYF. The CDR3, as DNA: TGCAGTGCTAGCGATCCGAAATCAACGGGACTAGCGGGAGTCAGGGAGACCCAGTACTTC.

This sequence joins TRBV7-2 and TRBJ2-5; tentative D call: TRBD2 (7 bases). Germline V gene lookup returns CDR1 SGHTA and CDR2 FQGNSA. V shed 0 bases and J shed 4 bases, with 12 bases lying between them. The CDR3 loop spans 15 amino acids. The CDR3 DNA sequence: TGTGCCAGCAGCTTAGCGGGGGGGCTAGGAGAGACCCAGTACTTC. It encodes CASSLAGGLGETQYF. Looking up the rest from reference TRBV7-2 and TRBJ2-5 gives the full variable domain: GAGVSQSPSNKVTEKGKDVELRCDPISGHTALYWYRQSLGQGLEFLIYFQGNSAPDKSGLPSDRFSAERTGGSVSTLTIQRTQQEDSAVYLCASSLAGGLGETQYFGPGTRLLVL.

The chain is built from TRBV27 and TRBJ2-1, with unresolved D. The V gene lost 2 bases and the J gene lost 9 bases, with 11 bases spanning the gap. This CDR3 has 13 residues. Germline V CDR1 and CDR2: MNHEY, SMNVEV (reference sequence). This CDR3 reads CASSLSGWGEQFF. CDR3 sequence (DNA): TGTGCCAGCAGTTTAAGTGGCTGGGGTGAGCAGTTCTTC.

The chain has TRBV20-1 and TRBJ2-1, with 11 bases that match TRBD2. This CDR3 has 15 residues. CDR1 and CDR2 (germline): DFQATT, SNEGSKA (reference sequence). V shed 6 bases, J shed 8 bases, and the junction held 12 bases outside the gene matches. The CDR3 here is CSARGSGGGLDEQFF. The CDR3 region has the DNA TGCAGTGCGAGGGGTAGCGGGGGGGGACTGGATGAGCAGTTCTTC.

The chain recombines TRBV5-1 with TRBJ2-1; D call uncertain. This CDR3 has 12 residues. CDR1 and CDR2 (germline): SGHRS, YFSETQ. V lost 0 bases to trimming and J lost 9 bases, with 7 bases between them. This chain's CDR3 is CASSLAFGEQFF. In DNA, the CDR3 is TGCGCCAGCAGCTTGGCCTTCGGTGAGCAGTTCTTC.

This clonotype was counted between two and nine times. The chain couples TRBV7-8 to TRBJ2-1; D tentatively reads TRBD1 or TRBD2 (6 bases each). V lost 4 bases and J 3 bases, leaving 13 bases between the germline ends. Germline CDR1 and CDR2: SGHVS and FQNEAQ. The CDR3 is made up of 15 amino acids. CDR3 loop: CASSSNREVYNEQFF. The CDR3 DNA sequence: TGTGCCAGCAGCTCCAACAGGGAGGTCTACAATGAGCAGTTCTTC.

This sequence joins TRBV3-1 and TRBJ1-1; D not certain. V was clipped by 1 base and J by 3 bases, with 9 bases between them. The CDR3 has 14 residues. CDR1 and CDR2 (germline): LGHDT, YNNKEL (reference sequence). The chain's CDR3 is CASSQALLHTEAFF. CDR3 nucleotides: TGTGCCAGCAGCCAAGCCCTGCTCCACACTGAAGCTTTCTTT.

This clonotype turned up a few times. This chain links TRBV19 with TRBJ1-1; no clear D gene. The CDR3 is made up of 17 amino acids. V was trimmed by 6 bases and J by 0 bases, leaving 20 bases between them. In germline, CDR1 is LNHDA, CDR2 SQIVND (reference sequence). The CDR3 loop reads CASSVSGLSTLNTEAFF. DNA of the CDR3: TGTGCCAGTAGCGTGTCGGGCCTTTCGACTCTGAACACTGAAGCTTTCTTT.

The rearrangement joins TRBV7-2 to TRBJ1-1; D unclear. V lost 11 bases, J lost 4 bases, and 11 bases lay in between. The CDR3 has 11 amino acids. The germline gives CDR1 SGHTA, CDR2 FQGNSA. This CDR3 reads CALRWGTEAFF. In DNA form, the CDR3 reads TGTGCCTTGCGTTGGGGCACTGAAGCTTTCTTT.

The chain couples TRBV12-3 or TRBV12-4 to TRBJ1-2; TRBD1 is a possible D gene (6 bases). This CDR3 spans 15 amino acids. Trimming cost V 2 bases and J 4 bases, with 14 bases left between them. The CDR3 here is CASSLQGKVGYGYTF. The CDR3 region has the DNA TGTGCCAGCAGTTTACAGGGGAAAGTTGGCTATGGCTACACCTTC.

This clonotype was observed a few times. CDR3 sequence reads: CASSPGGGRTDTQYF. For the CDR3, the DNA is TGTGCCAGCAGCCCGGGGGGGGGACGCACAGATACGCAGTATTTT. V gene TRBV7-2 combines with J gene TRBJ2-3; 8 positions match TRBD2. The CDR3 loop spans 15 amino acids. The trim removed 5 bases at V and 1 base at J, leaving 5 bases unmatched. Germline CDR1 reads SGHTA; CDR2 reads FQGNSA. Full variable domain (rest looked up from reference TRBV7-2 and TRBJ2-3): GAGVSQSPSNKVTEKGKDVELRCDPISGHTALYWYRQSLGQGLEFLIYFQGNSAPDKSGLPSDRFSAERTGGSVSTLTIQRTQQEDSAVYLCASSPGGGRTDTQYFGPGTRLTVL.

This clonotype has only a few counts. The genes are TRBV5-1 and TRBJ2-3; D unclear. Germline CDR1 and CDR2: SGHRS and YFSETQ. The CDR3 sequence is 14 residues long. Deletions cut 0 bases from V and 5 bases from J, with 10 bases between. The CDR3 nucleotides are TGCGCCAGCAGCTTGGCCTCGGCAGAAGATACGCAGTATTTT. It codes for CASSLASAEDTQYF.